These T cell receptor beta chains were read from a single sample in a study of T cells in Graves' hyperthyroidism and ophthalmopathy. TCRdb processed the multiplex PCR reads anew with MiXCR; each CDR3 protein has one entry. The sample has hundreds of thousands of distinct CDR3 sequences, about 17% seen once. The specimen sequenced was blood. These receptors all stem from a woman aged 25-40 years with Graves' hyperthyroidism. The CDR3 runs from the conserved cysteine through the conserved F or W. A D gene is named only where the DNA matches it firmly. Clone size is not always given. Where it is, it says once, few, many or a class for expanded clones.

j_call clone_size d_call v_call cdr3_nt cdr3_aa
TRBJ1-4 many - TRBV28 TGTGCCAGCAGTTTAGAAGCTACAACTAATGAAAAACTGTTTTTT CASSLEATTNEKLFF
TRBJ2-5 many - TRBV12-3/TRBV12-4 TGTGCCAGCAGTTTAATAGGAGAGACCCAGTACTTC CASSLIGETQYF
TRBJ1-1 many - TRBV28 TGTGCCAGCAGTCTAACATCGACAGCGCATTTAGTTGGAGCTTTCTTT CASSLTSTAHLVGAFF
TRBJ2-7 - - TRBV30 TGTGCCTGGAGTTTGAGTCCGGGACGGCTCATCTACGGGCAGTACTTC CAWSLSPGRLIYGQYF
TRBJ2-3 many - TRBV12-5 TGTAAAGCGTCTAAGGACTATGCCACAGATACGCAGTATTTT CKASKDYATDTQYF
TRBJ2-7 many - TRBV7-2 TGTGCCAGCAGCTTGGACAGTTTTAACTACGAGCAGTACTTC CASSLDSFNYEQYF
TRBJ1-6 few - TRBV11-2 TGTGCCAGCAGCCAGGGCCCCCTCCACTTT CASSQGPLHF
TRBJ2-5 - TRBD2 TRBV6-1 TGTGCCAGCAGATTAGCGGGACAAGAGACCCAGTACTTC CASRLAGQETQYF
TRBJ1-2 - - TRBV5-1 TGCGCCAGCAGCTTACAGGGAGGTCATGGCTACACCTTC CASSLQGGHGYTF
TRBJ2-7 many TRBD1 TRBV6-1 TGTGCCAGCAATCCAAACCGGGACAGGGTGTTCGAGCAGTACTTC CASNPNRDRVFEQYF
TRBJ1-1 many TRBD1 TRBV5-1 TGCGCCAGCAGCTTGGAACAGGGGCCTGAAGCTTTCTTT CASSLEQGPEAFF
TRBJ2-3 many - TRBV7-3 TGTGCCAGCAGCTTTCAGAGGCGGGATACGCAGTATTTT CASSFQRRDTQYF
TRBJ2-7 many - TRBV13 TGTGCCAGCAGCTTAGGGCCTGGGGGCGAGCAGTACTTC CASSLGPGGEQYF
TRBJ1-2 - - TRBV2 TGTGCCAGCAGGGTTAACAGGGAGAGTTCCTATGGCTACACCTTC CASRVNRESSYGYTF
TRBJ2-7 - - TRBV10-3 TGTGCCATCAGTGTTCTAACGGGAGTTACCTACGAGCAGTACTTC CAISVLTGVTYEQYF
TRBJ2-3 many TRBD1 TRBV18 TGTGCCAGCTCACCATTTCGACAGGGGACAGATACGCAGTATTTT CASSPFRQGTDTQYF
TRBJ2-5 many TRBD2 TRBV5-8 TGCGCCAGCAGCGGTGGCGGGAGAGGGGAGACCCAGTACTTC CASSGGGRGETQYF
TRBJ2-3 few - TRBV12-3/TRBV12-4 TGTGCCAGCTCAGTGTGGACAGATACGCAGTATTTT CASSVWTDTQYF
TRBJ2-3 - - TRBV5-1 TGCGCCAGCAAGACAGCGGCGAGCACAGATACGCAGTATTTT CASKTAASTDTQYF
TRBJ2-1 - - TRBV10-3 TGTGCCATCAGTGATATGGATGAGCAGTTCTTC CAISDMDEQFF
TRBJ1-5 many - TRBV6-1 TGTGCCAGCAGTGTACAGGACATTAGCAATCAGCCCCAGCATTTT CASSVQDISNQPQHF
TRBJ2-1 many - TRBV18 TGTGCCAGCTCACCACCGGTATCGCTTGAGCAGTTCTTC CASSPPVSLEQFF
TRBJ2-2 - - TRBV7-3 TGTGCCAGCAGCCCACCGAAACCTAGGGGGTCTATCGGGGAGCTGTTTTTT CASSPPKPRGSIGELFF
TRBJ2-1 many - TRBV12-3/TRBV12-4 TGTGCCAGCAGTTTTGTACCATACAATGAGCAGTTCTTC CASSFVPYNEQFF
TRBJ1-2 many - TRBV6-6 TGTGCCAGCAGTTACTCGAAGCAGAACCATAACTATGGCTACACCTTC CASSYSKQNHNYGYTF
TRBJ2-1 many - TRBV7-3 TGTGCCAGCAGCTTAACAAAAAACAATGAGCAGTTCTTC CASSLTKNNEQFF
TRBJ2-7 - - TRBV5-1 TGCGCCAGCAGATCTTTGGACCGACCCTACGAGCAGTACTTC CASRSLDRPYEQYF
TRBJ2-7 many - TRBV5-1 TGCGCCAGCAGATTTTTTTCCACTAGCTCCTACGAGCAGTACTTC CASRFFSTSSYEQYF
TRBJ2-7 many TRBD1 TRBV11-3 TGTGCCAGCAGCTTCTACCTCGGGACAGGGTACGAGCAGTACTTC CASSFYLGTGYEQYF
TRBJ2-3 - - TRBV7-9 TGTGCCAGCAGCTCTTTTGGAGCCGCACTAGATACGCAGTATTTT CASSSFGAALDTQYF
TRBJ2-7 many TRBD2 TRBV6-1 TGTGCCAGCAGTTATTCCCGCGAAAGCGGGAGATTGACCGAGCAGTACTTC CASSYSRESGRLTEQYF
TRBJ2-1 - - TRBV4-1 TGCGCCAGCAGCGTTAATACAGGGCTCAATGAGCAGTTCTTC CASSVNTGLNEQFF
TRBJ2-1 many - TRBV2 TGTGCCAGCAGTGAAGGGACCTTACGGGAGCAGTTCTTC CASSEGTLREQFF
TRBJ2-7 many - TRBV18 TGTGCCAGCTCACCCGGACCCGCCGGAGGTTACGAGCAGTACTTC CASSPGPAGGYEQYF
TRBJ1-5 few TRBD1 TRBV7-8 TGTGCCAGCAGCTTAGCCTACAGGGGTATGGGGAATCAGCCCCAGCATTTT CASSLAYRGMGNQPQHF
TRBJ2-7 - TRBD2 TRBV19 TGTGCCAGTAGTATTGCAGCGGGGTCCTACGAGCAGTACTTC CASSIAAGSYEQYF
TRBJ1-1 - TRBD1 TRBV28 TGTGCCAGCAGTTTTAACAGGGGCATGAACACTGAAGCTTTCTTT CASSFNRGMNTEAFF
TRBJ2-1 - - TRBV20-1 TGCAGTGCTCCGGGCCCCCTGGGCAGTGAGCAGTTCTTC CSAPGPLGSEQFF
TRBJ2-1 few TRBD2 TRBV7-2 TGTGCCAGCAGCTTGGGGGGGGAGTACGTCCATGAGCAGTTCTTC CASSLGGEYVHEQFF
TRBJ1-1 once - TRBV19 TGTGCCAGTAGTATCTCGGACACACAGAACACTGAAGCTTTCTTT CASSISDTQNTEAFF
TRBJ2-7 many TRBD1 TRBV27 TGTGCCAGCAGTTTGTCGCGGACAGGGAAGGACGAGCAGTACTTC CASSLSRTGKDEQYF
TRBJ2-7 many TRBD2 TRBV28 TGTGCCAGCAACGGACTAGCCTACGAGCAGTACTTC CASNGLAYEQYF
TRBJ2-3 many TRBD2 TRBV12-3/TRBV12-4 TGTGCCAGCAGTCCCCGGGGTAGCGGGAGCACAGATACGCAGTATTTT CASSPRGSGSTDTQYF
TRBJ2-7 - - TRBV10-2 TGCGCCAGCAAGATCGGACCGTCCACTGAGGAGCAGTACTTC CASKIGPSTEEQYF
TRBJ2-7 many - TRBV7-9 TGTGCCAGCGGTCTCGGCGGATACTACGAGCAGTACTTC CASGLGGYYEQYF
TRBJ2-1 few - TRBV4-3 TGCGCCAGCAGCCAAGATTACAGCTACAATGAGCAGTTCTTC CASSQDYSYNEQFF
TRBJ2-2 many - TRBV28 TGTGCCAGTAACAGGGTAGATACCGGGGAGCTGTTTTTT CASNRVDTGELFF
TRBJ2-1 few TRBD1 TRBV18 TGTGCCAGCTCACCTCAGGAGACAGGGGGCAGGAATGAGCAGTTCTTC CASSPQETGGRNEQFF
TRBJ2-2 - TRBD1 TRBV3-1 TGTGCCAGCAGCCGAACCCCGGGACAGGGGGCGGGCGGGGAGCTGTTTTTT CASSRTPGQGAGGELFF
TRBJ2-5 few TRBD2 TRBV5-1 TGCGCCAGCAGGCCCGGGAGGGCCTGGGAGACCCAGTACTTC CASRPGRAWETQYF
TRBJ2-7 few TRBD2 TRBV3-1 TGTGCCAGCAGCCAAGGCGGGAGGCATAGCTCCTACGAGCAGTACTTC CASSQGGRHSSYEQYF
TRBJ2-1 - TRBD2 TRBV4-1 TGCGCCAGCAGCCAAGGTTGGGAACTAGCGGGCTACAATGAGCAGTTCTTC CASSQGWELAGYNEQFF
TRBJ1-2 few TRBD1 TRBV27 TGTGCCAGCAGGGGACAGGGGTACCCCGTCTATGGCTACACCTTC CASRGQGYPVYGYTF